Below are 30 T cell receptor beta chains sequenced from a single sample in a study of memory CD4+ T cells and cytomegalovirus serostatus (dated by TCRdb to 2018 to 2020). Single viable CD3+CD4+CD8-CD45RO+ cells were sorted as memory CD4+ T cells on a FACSAria II. Receptor amplification or capture employed the immunoSEQ multiplex PCR assay. TCRdb's version of the immuneACCESS table is confined to in-frame rearrangements and falls short of the full clone set. An unresolved V gene accounts for under half of the shortfall where checked; the remainder is of unknown origin. The sample records roughly 56,000 clones, roughly 80% of which are singletons. The ten top clones hold less than 0.5% of the sample. Sequencing used memory CD4+ T cells from blood. These receptors all come from an adult in good health and CMV-seronegative.

The V gene is TRBV30, the J gene TRBJ1-5; D not resolved. CDR3 length: 12 residues. Germline CDR1 is GTSNPN and CDR2 is SVGIG (reference sequence). The V and J ends lost 0 bases and 7 bases respectively, with 7 bases between them. As DNA, the CDR3 is TGTGCCTGGAGTGTACTAGGACAGCCCCAGCATTTT. Protein sequence: CAWSVLGQPQHF.

The rearrangement joins TRBV4-2 to TRBJ2-7; 10 bases agree with TRBD2. With V trimmed by 4 bases and J by 6 bases, 9 bases remained unmatched. The V gene's germline CDR1 is LGHNA and CDR2 YNFKEQ. The CDR3 sequence is 15 residues long. The CDR3 loop reads CASSLGAGGSPEQYF. DNA for the CDR3: TGTGCCAGCAGCCTTGGAGCGGGGGGGTCCCCCGAGCAGTACTTC.

The chain uses TRBV30 and TRBJ2-5; D remains ambiguous. V was trimmed by 0 bases and J by 7 bases, leaving 12 bases between them. Germline CDR1 reads GTSNPN; CDR2 reads SVGIG (reference sequence). The CDR3 length is 13 residues. This CDR3 reads CAWSVGSLATQYF. CDR3 in DNA: TGTGCCTGGAGTGTCGGTAGCTTGGCGACCCAGTACTTC.

The chain carries TRBV29-1 and TRBJ2-7, with D tentatively TRBD1 (6 bases). Trimming left V 7 bases short and J 0 bases short, with 10 bases between. CDR3 length equals 12 residues. Germline V gene lookup returns CDR1 SQVTM and CDR2 ANQGSEA. CDR3 DNA sequence: TGCAGCGCTCGGACAGACTCCTACGAGCAGTACTTC. Protein product: CSARTDSYEQYF.

The chain has TRBV7-8 and TRBJ2-5; 7 bases fit TRBD1. The CDR3 totals 14 residues. Trimming cost V 2 bases and J 7 bases; bases outside gene matches: 7. The V gene's germline CDR1 is SGHVS and CDR2 FQNEAQ. The CDR3 DNA follows: TGTGCCAGCAGCTTAATGGGACAGTCCTGGACCCAGTACTTC. Its protein is CASSLMGQSWTQYF.

The chain carries TRBV6-1 and TRBJ1-1; D remains unclear. Germline V gives CDR1 MNHNS, CDR2 SASEGT. Trimming stripped 3 bases from V and 0 bases from J, with 8 bases between. The CDR3 is 14 residues long. In DNA form, the CDR3 reads TGTGCCAGCAGTGACCACGGCCTGAACACTGAAGCTTTCTTT. Translating gives CASSDHGLNTEAFF.

The gene calls are TRBV7-9 and TRBJ2-1, with D unresolved. The CDR3 is made up of 12 amino acids. From germline, CDR1 is SEHNR and CDR2 FQNEAQ (reference sequence). The V and J ends lost 5 bases and 10 bases respectively, with 12 bases between them. As DNA, the CDR3 is TGTGCCAGCAGCCCCGACTCCTGGGAGCAGTTCTTC. It encodes CASSPDSWEQFF.

The gene calls are TRBV11-2 and TRBJ2-3; 8 bases match TRBD2. The ends lost 6 bases at V and 5 bases at J; junction bases unmatched: 10. The CDR3 loop spans 15 amino acids. CDR1 and CDR2 from the germline V gene are SGHAT and FQNNGV. The CDR3 nucleotides read TGTGCCAGCAGACCGTTCGGGGGGGCGATAGATACGCAGTATTTT. This codes for CASRPFGGAIDTQYF.

Comment on this clone: Other DNA sequences in the same sample also yield this CDR3. The chain uses TRBV30 and TRBJ1-5; TRBD1 matches at 7 bases. The CDR3 is 13 residues long. V was clipped by 1 base and J by 4 bases; unmatched bases: 1. Germline CDR1 and CDR2: GTSNPN and SVGIG (reference sequence). In DNA, the CDR3 is TGTGCCTGGAGTGGACAGGGAAATCAGCCCCAGCATTTT. Its translation: CAWSGQGNQPQHF.

The J gene is TRBJ2-1, the V gene TRBV7-9; 9 positions match TRBD2. This CDR3 region has 15 residues. CDR1 and CDR2 (germline): SEHNR, FQNEAQ (reference sequence). The V and J ends lost 1 base and 7 bases, in that order; junction bases with no gene match: 5. CDR3: CASSLGVSGRNEQFF. CDR3 nucleotide sequence: TGTGCCAGCAGCTTAGGGGTTAGCGGGAGAAATGAGCAGTTCTTC.

The gene calls are TRBV28 and TRBJ2-5; 10 bases align to TRBD2. J was trimmed by 2 bases and V by 10 bases; bases with no gene match: 7. The CDR3 loop spans 14 amino acids. Germline assignment: CDR1 MDHEN and CDR2 SYDVKM. The CDR3 spells CATIAGGRQETQYF. Written as DNA, the CDR3 is TGTGCCACCATAGCGGGGGGCCGACAAGAGACCCAGTACTTC.

This clone was recorded a few times. The chain links TRBV30 to TRBJ1-5; 7 bases fit TRBD1. Per the germline V gene, CDR1 is GTSNPN and CDR2 is SVGIG (reference sequence). V gave up 4 bases and J gave up 6 bases; unmatched junction bases: 6. This CDR3 is 13 amino acids long. The CDR3 spells CAWTGQRGQPQHF. The CDR3 DNA is TGTGCCTGGACGGGACAGAGGGGTCAGCCCCAGCATTTT.

The chain joins TRBV11-2 to TRBJ2-5; D might be TRBD1 (5 bases). Germline CDR1 reads SGHAT; CDR2 reads FQNNGV. The V end was cut by 2 bases, the J end by 5 bases, with 18 bases between. CDR3 length equals 16 residues. DNA for the CDR3: TGTGCCAGCAGCTTAAAGGCAAGGCAGGGTGGCGAGACCCAGTACTTC. Protein product: CASSLKARQGGETQYF.

This sequence joins TRBV7-2 and TRBJ2-5; D tentatively fits TRBD1 or TRBD2 (5 bases each). V was pared by 1 base and J by 4 bases, with 10 bases between. The CDR3 length is 14 residues. Per germline, CDR1 SGHTA and CDR2 FQGNSA. The CDR3 is CASSLVGVGETQYF. As DNA, the CDR3 is TGTGCCAGCAGCTTAGTGGGGGTAGGAGAGACCCAGTACTTC.

V gene TRBV4-2 combines with J gene TRBJ1-5; 7 bases align to TRBD1. The CDR3 covers 16 residues. CDR1 is LGHNA, CDR2 YNFKEQ, per germline. The J segment lost 5 bases and the V segment lost 3 bases, leaving 10 bases of the junction unmatched. In DNA, the CDR3 is TGTGCCAGCAGCCAGCGACAGGGTGGGGTTGATCAGCCCCAGCATTTT. This translates into CASSQRQGGVDQPQHF.

The V and J genes are TRBV7-9 and TRBJ1-1; D unresolved. The V end was cut by 5 bases, the J end by 3 bases, with 13 bases between. From germline, CDR1 is SEHNR and CDR2 FQNEAQ (reference sequence). The CDR3 sequence is 14 residues long. In nucleotides, the CDR3 is TGTGCCAGCAGCCCCTCCGGACGGGACACTGAAGCTTTCTTT. This encodes CASSPSGRDTEAFF.

The chain recombines TRBV29-1 with TRBJ2-1; TRBD2 agrees at 8 bases. CDR1 is SQVTM, CDR2 ANQGSEA, per germline. The CDR3 consists of 14 residues. The V gene end was trimmed by 4 bases and the J gene end by 6 bases; junction bases not matched to a gene: 8. CDR3 sequence reads: CSVVASGGVNEQFF. CDR3 DNA sequence: TGCAGCGTTGTTGCCAGCGGGGGAGTCAATGAGCAGTTCTTC.

The chain couples TRBV6-5 to TRBJ1-1, with D hard to call. CDR1 and CDR2 (germline): MNHEY, SVGAGI. The CDR3 is 13 residues long. V gave up 2 bases and J gave up 1 base, with 5 bases separating them. The CDR3: CASSYTGNTEAFF. CDR3 coding DNA: TGTGCCAGCAGTTACACGGGGAACACTGAAGCTTTCTTT.

This sequence joins TRBV27 and TRBJ1-2; D might be TRBD1 (5 bases). The length of the CDR3 is 15 residues. From germline, CDR1 is MNHEY and CDR2 SMNVEV (reference sequence). V was shortened by 4 bases and J by 1 base, with 13 bases between the two germline ends. The CDR3 sequence is CASSSRGAGNYGYTF. DNA for the CDR3: TGTGCCAGCAGTTCCCGAGGGGCCGGTAACTATGGCTACACCTTC.

V and J are TRBV4-3 and TRBJ1-1; TRBD1 aligns across 7 bases. The CDR3 is 14 residues long. Germline V gene sequence: CDR1 LGHNA, CDR2 YSLEER. The ends lost 1 base at V and 5 bases at J; junction bases unmatched: 4. The CDR3 spells CASSQGQGGTEAFF. The DNA for the CDR3 is TGCGCCAGCAGCCAAGGGCAGGGGGGTACTGAAGCTTTCTTT.

The chain employs TRBV7-2 and TRBJ2-7; D perhaps matches TRBD1 (6 bases). CDR3 length: 14 amino acids. Trimming took 5 bases from V and 1 from J, leaving 12 bases between them. The V gene's germline CDR1 is SGHTA and CDR2 FQGNSA. CDR3 protein: CASSPRTASYEQYF. In DNA, the CDR3 is TGTGCCAGCAGCCCACGGACAGCTTCCTACGAGCAGTACTTC.

The chain employs TRBV28 and TRBJ2-7, with 9 bases matching TRBD1. The CDR3 runs 15 residues. V was clipped by 4 bases and J by 5 bases; unmatched bases: 9. Germline CDR1 reads MDHEN; CDR2 reads SYDVKM. The CDR3 DNA is TGTGCCAGCAGTTCTCCGCACAGGGGGCGGAACGAGCAGTACTTC. The encoded protein is CASSSPHRGRNEQYF.

This chain links TRBV19 with TRBJ2-6, with TRBD2 as a possible D gene (5 bases). V was shortened by 10 bases and J by 0 bases, with 19 bases between the two germline ends. CDR3 length: 17 residues. Germline V gene lookup returns CDR1 LNHDA and CDR2 SQIVND (reference sequence). The CDR3 loop is CATQTLAVSSGANVLTF. CDR3 sequence (DNA): TGTGCCACTCAAACGCTAGCTGTGAGCTCTGGGGCCAACGTCCTGACTTTC.

The DNA for the CDR3 is TGTGCCACCAAGACCTACGAGCAGTACTTC. This codes for CATKTYEQYF. This chain joins TRBV28 and TRBJ2-7; D unresolved. Germline CDR1 reads MDHEN; CDR2 reads SYDVKM. Deletions cut 10 bases from V and 2 bases from J, with 6 bases between. This CDR3 has 10 residues.

V usage is TRBV30 and J usage is TRBJ1-1; D remains unclear. Germline values: CDR1 GTSNPN, CDR2 SVGIG (reference sequence). V dropped 7 bases and J dropped 8 bases, with 20 bases sitting between them. The CDR3 loop spans 13 amino acids. CDR3 sequence (DNA): TGTGCCTCCCTAATTCCCGCATCTAAGGAAGCTTTCTTT. It specifies CASLIPASKEAFF.

V gene TRBV7-2 combines with J gene TRBJ1-1, with 10 bases fitting TRBD1. Trimming removed 4 bases from V and 5 bases from J; junction bases left unmatched: 13. The CDR3 loop spans 17 amino acids. Germline CDR1 and CDR2: SGHTA and FQGNSA. CDR3 DNA sequence: TGTGCCAGCAGCTCCTACCCCCCCGGGACAGGGGATACTGAAGCTTTCTTT. Amino acids: CASSSYPPGTGDTEAFF.

The rearrangement links TRBV7-6 to TRBJ1-6; a weak D match, TRBD1 (5 bases). The germline V and J ends were trimmed by 4 bases and 6 bases, with 13 bases remaining between them. This CDR3 is 15 amino acids long. Per germline, CDR1 SGHVS and CDR2 FNYEAQ. CDR3 amino acids: CASSSFGGTNSPLHF. The CDR3 DNA is TGTGCCAGCAGCTCGTTCGGGGGGACTAATTCACCCCTCCACTTT.

The chain couples TRBV7-2 to TRBJ2-1; 10 bases agree with TRBD2. Germline V gene lookup returns CDR1 SGHTA and CDR2 FQGNSA. The CDR3 runs 15 residues. V shed 5 bases and J 5 bases; nucleotides not matched to a gene: 6. DNA for the CDR3: TGTGCCAGCAGCCAAGCGGGGGGGGTTCACAATGAGCAGTTCTTC. It yields the protein CASSQAGGVHNEQFF. The full variable domain, in which reference TRBV7-2 and TRBJ2-1 provide the parts outside the CDR3, is GAGVSQSPSNKVTEKGKDVELRCDPISGHTALYWYRQSLGQGLEFLIYFQGNSAPDKSGLPSDRFSAERTGGSVSTLTIQRTQQEDSAVYLCASSQAGGVHNEQFFGPGTRLTVL.

This clone is medium-sized. The chain carries TRBV6-1 and TRBJ1-1; the D is unclear. Germline CDR1 MNHNS, CDR2 SASEGT. The CDR3 extends over 12 amino acids. With 4 bases removed from V and 0 bases from J, the gap between germline ends came to 3 bases. The CDR3 DNA follows: TGTGCCAGCAGTGTCATGAACACTGAAGCTTTCTTT. As protein: CASSVMNTEAFF.

The V gene is TRBV7-2, the J gene TRBJ1-1; weak D call: TRBD1 (6 bases). This CDR3 is built from 15 residues. Germline CDR1 and CDR2: SGHTA and FQGNSA. Trimming left V 0 bases short and J 1 base short, with 9 bases between. The CDR3: CASSLATGRNTEAFF. CDR3 in DNA: TGTGCCAGCAGCTTAGCAACAGGGAGGAACACTGAAGCTTTCTTT.